This T cell receptor beta chain is from a study of T-cell reconstitution after alpha-beta-depleted transplantation in children. V was shortened by 3 bases and J by 8 bases, with 14 bases between the two germline ends. Germline V lookup: CDR1 LNHNV, CDR2 YYDKDF (reference sequence). The CDR3 has 14 amino acids. Only a few counts were recorded for this clonotype. A TCRbeta library incorporating unique molecular identifiers was prepared. TCRdb re-called the PCR reads with MiXCR, one entry per CDR3 protein. Of 540,000 or so distinct CDR3 sequences in the sample, under 30% were seen once. The specimen was PBMCs, mostly from graft donor cells, collected 360 days after TCRalphabeta/CD19-depleted stem cell transplant. The rearrangement links TRBV15 to TRBJ2-1; tentative D call: TRBD1 (6 bases). The sequence was collected from a boy under three years old who had a stem cell transplant for acute myeloid leukemia, so the T cells may come from the graft donor. CDR3 DNA: TGTGCCACCAGCAGGGGCCGGACAGTCGATGAGCAGTTCTTC. This sequence encodes CATSRGRTVDEQFF.